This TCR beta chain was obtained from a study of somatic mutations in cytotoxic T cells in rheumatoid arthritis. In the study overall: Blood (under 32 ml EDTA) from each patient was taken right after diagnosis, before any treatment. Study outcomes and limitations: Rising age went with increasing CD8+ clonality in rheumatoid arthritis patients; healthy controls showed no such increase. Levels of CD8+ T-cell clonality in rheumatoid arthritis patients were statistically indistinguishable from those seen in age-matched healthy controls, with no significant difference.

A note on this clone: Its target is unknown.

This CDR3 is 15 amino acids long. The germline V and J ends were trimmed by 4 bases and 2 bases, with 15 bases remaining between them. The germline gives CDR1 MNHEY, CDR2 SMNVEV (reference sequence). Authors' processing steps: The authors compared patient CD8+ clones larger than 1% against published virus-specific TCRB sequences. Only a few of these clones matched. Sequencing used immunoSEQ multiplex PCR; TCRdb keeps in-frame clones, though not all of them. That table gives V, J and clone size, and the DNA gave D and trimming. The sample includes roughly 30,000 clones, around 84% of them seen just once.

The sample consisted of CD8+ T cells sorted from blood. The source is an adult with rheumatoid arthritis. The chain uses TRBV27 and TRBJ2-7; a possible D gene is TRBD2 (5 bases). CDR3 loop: CASSSPSSGAYEQYF. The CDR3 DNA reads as TGTGCCAGCAGTTCCCCTAGCAGTGGTGCCTACGAGCAGTACTTC.